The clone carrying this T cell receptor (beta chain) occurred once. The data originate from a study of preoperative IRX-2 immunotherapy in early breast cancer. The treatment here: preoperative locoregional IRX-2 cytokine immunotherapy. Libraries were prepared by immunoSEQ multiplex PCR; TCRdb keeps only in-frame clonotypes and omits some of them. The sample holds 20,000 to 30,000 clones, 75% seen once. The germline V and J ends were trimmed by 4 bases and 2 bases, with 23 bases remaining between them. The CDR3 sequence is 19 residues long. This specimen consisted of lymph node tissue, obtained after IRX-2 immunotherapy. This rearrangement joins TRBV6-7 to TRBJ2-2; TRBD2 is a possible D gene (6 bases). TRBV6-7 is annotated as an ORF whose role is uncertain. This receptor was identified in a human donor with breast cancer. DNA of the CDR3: TGTGCCAGCAGTTTTCTCCCCGAATTGGGGGGAACTAACACCGGGGAGCTGTTTTTT. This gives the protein CASSFLPELGGTNTGELFF.